Presented here are 6 T cell receptor beta chains from one specimen sequenced in a study of blood T cells in healthy people across ages. Through a sample-barcoded 5' primer and a J-beta primer mix, a second PCR was run for 7 to 11 cycles. MiXCR was run by TCRdb on the 5' RACE reads, yielding one entry per CDR3 protein. The sample consists of some 1 million distinct CDR3 sequences, 40% to 45% of them appearing once. The sequencing sample was made of blood. The receptors originated from a woman aged 60 to 75 in good health.

This clonotype showed up just a few times. Just one base apart from a much larger clone, this may be a read error. V usage is TRBV7-2 and J usage is TRBJ2-7; D is tentatively TRBD1 or TRBD2 (5 bases each). The CDR3 spans 12 residues. Deletions cut 1 base from V and 8 bases from J, with 9 bases between. Germline V lookup: CDR1 SGHTA, CDR2 FQGNSA. The CDR3 DNA reads as TGTGCCAGCAGCTTAGGGGACGCTCAGCAGTACTTC. It encodes CASSLGDAQQYF. The complete variable domain, with remaining parts taken from reference TRBV7-2 and TRBJ2-7, reads GAGVSQSPSNKVTEKGKDVELRCDPISGHTALYWYRQSLGQGLEFLIYFQGNSAPDKSGLPSDRFSAERTGGSVSTLTIQRTQQEDSAVYLCASSLGDAQQYFGPGTRLTVT.

This chain links TRBV20-1 with TRBJ2-3; 10 bases fit TRBD2. CDR3 size: 15 residues. V was clipped by 7 bases and J by 1 base; unmatched bases: 8. Germline V lookup: CDR1 DFQATT, CDR2 SNEGSKA (reference sequence). The CDR3 DNA sequence: TGCAGTGGCCTTCCCGGGACTAGCGGCACAGATACGCAGTATTTT. It translates to CSGLPGTSGTDTQYF.

This rearrangement joins TRBV25-1 to TRBJ1-5; 8 bases are shared with TRBD1. In germline, CDR1 is MGHDK, CDR2 SYGVNS. The V and J ends lost 0 bases and 1 base, in that order; junction bases with no gene match: 14. There are 20 residues in the CDR3. The CDR3 loop is CASSEYKLGRGLRSNQPQHF. The CDR3 DNA sequence: TGTGCCAGCAGTGAATATAAGTTGGGCAGGGGGCTGAGGAGCAATCAGCCCCAGCATTTT.

This clonotype is a singleton in its sample. This rearrangement joins TRBV5-4 to TRBJ2-1; TRBD1 aligns across 9 bases. V shed 0 bases, J shed 3 bases, and the junction held 10 bases outside the gene matches. This CDR3 region has 18 residues. The germline gives CDR1 SGHNT, CDR2 YYREEE (reference sequence). CDR3 region: CASSLDHDRDRVYNEQFF. The CDR3 region has the DNA TGTGCCAGCAGCTTGGACCACGACCGGGACAGGGTCTACAATGAGCAGTTCTTC.

This clonotype was seen a few times. The CDR3 region is CASTPRLAGRETQYF. CDR3 nucleotides: TGTGCCAGCACCCCCCGACTAGCGGGGCGCGAGACCCAGTACTTC. V usage is TRBV12-3 or TRBV12-4 and J usage is TRBJ2-5, with 11 bases aligning to TRBD2. V lost 7 bases, J lost 5 bases, and 9 bases stayed unmatched. This CDR3 is 15 amino acids long.

The J gene is TRBJ2-3, the V gene TRBV4-1; the D gene is possibly TRBD2 (6 bases). Trimming shortened V by 4 bases and J by 1 base, and 15 bases separated the two germline ends. Germline V lookup: CDR1 MGHRA, CDR2 YSYEKL. The CDR3 totals 16 residues. This CDR3 reads CASSPAPRGRTDTQYF. The CDR3 DNA follows: TGCGCCAGCAGCCCCGCCCCGCGGGGCCGCACAGATACGCAGTATTTT.